This record looks at one T cell receptor beta chain sequence and its context. This sample was included in a study of blood T cell repertoires in COVID-19. Across the study: Sources were T cells, B-cell-depleted T cells, or PBMCs; the material itself was cDNA or gDNA.

The authors' processing: How many nucleated cells were present was estimated from reference gene primer amplification. Data came from immunoSEQ multiplex PCR; TCRdb stores just in-frame clones and leaves some out. V, J and clone size derive from that table, while D and trimming were established from the DNA sequence. The sample includes some 91,000 clones, 90% of them seen just once. Sequences were obtained from peripheral blood. The TCR was taken from a man aged 55 to 70 with acute or convalescent COVID-19.

Here the CDR3 reads CASSIQQGNSPLHF. The CDR3 DNA sequence: TGTGCCAGTAGTATCCAACAGGGTAATTCACCCCTCCACTTT. The V gene is TRBV19, the J gene TRBJ1-6; possibly TRBD1 for D (6 bases). The germline V gene encodes CDR1 LNHDA and CDR2 SQIVND (reference sequence). With 3 bases removed from V and 6 bases from J, the gap between germline ends came to 9 bases. The CDR3 spans 14 residues.